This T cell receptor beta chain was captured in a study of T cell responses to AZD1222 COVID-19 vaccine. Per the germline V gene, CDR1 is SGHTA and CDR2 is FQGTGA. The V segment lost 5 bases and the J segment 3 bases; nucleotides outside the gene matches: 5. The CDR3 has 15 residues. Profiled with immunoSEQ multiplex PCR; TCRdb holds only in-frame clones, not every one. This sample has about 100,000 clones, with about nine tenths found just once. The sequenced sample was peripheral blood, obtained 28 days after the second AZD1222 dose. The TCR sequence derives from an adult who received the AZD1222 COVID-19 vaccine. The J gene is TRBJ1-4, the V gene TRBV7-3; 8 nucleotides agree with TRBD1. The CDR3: CASSPTGGPNEKLFF. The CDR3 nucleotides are TGTGCCAGCAGCCCAACAGGGGGGCCTAATGAAAAACTGTTTTTT.